This T cell receptor beta chain was captured in a study of technical replicates of blood from several donors. The CDR3 runs to 16 residues. Losses at the gene ends were 3 bases for V and 1 base for J; bases not matched to a gene: 3. Germline V lookup: CDR1 MGHRA, CDR2 YSYEKL. The assay was immunoSEQ multiplex PCR, and TCRdb's table has in-frame clones only and misses some. The sample carries 50,000 to 75,000 clones, about 93% recorded once. The V and J genes are TRBV4-1 and TRBJ2-5; 12 nucleotides match TRBD2. This TCR derives from a human donor in good health. Some clones in this sample may be carry-over from other donors' samples. Material: PBMCs. The CDR3 here is CASSHRTSGAQETQYF. CDR3 in DNA: TGCGCCAGCAGCCATAGGACTAGCGGGGCCCAAGAGACCCAGTACTTC.